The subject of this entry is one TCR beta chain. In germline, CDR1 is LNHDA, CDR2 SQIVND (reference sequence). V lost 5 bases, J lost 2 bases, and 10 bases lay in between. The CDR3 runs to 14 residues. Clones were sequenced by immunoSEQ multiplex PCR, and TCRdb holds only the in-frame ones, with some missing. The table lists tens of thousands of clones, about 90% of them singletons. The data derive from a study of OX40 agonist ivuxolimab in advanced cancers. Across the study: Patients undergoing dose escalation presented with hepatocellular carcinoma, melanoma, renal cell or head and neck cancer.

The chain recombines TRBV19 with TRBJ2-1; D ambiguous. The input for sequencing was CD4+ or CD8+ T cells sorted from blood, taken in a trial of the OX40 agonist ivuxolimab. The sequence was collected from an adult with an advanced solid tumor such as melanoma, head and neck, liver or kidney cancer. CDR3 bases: TGTGCCAGTAGTCCAGCGAACACCTACAATGAGCAGTTCTTC. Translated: CASSPANTYNEQFF.